This TCR beta chain was profiled in a study of neurological immune-mediated disorders (dated by TCRdb to about 2019). In terms of the full investigation: Using UMI-based sequencing, the study compared peripheral blood TCR-beta repertoires from patients with HTLV-I-associated myelopathy (HAM/TSP), patients with multiple sclerosis, and healthy controls. Longitudinal samples, technical triplicates and paired sorted CD4+ and CD8+ T-cell subsets, alongside PBMC samples, were included among the approximately 98 TCR-beta libraries. The cohort was made up of 65 to 75 subjects, consisting of some 15 HAM/TSP patients, 35 or so multiple sclerosis patients and around 20 healthy controls.

In its sample, this clonotype was seen many times. No antigen is known for it. Per-base quality was not reported, and no clone a single base away is much larger than it. Overall study results and their limits: TCR clonal expansion was highest in HAM/TSP patients and lowest in MS patients, with MS patients falling below even healthy controls. No identical CDR3 amino acid sequences were shared among expanded clones across subjects, suggesting private TCR-beta repertoires in all groups.

For the unsorted PBMC libraries, 2 million PBMCs were stored in RNAlater at -80 degrees C until RNA extraction and were used to generate the libraries. Peripheral blood underwent Ficoll-Hypaque density gradient centrifugation to isolate PBMCs, which were then cryopreserved in liquid nitrogen. To synthesize cDNA, template-switch 5'RACE was performed with a primer carrying a 10-nucleotide random unique molecular identifier so that each TCR transcript was tagged. Each sequencing run produced over 180 million TCR-beta sequences covering 15-18 subjects. The RNeasy kit was used for extraction of total RNA. TCR-beta VDJ regions were amplified with primers for the TCR constant region and the 5'RACE anchor, using the KAPA Real-time Library Amplification kit. Sample indexes and Illumina adaptors were added in a first PCR, and a second PCR then increased library yield. After Ampure bead purification, the TCR product of roughly 650 bp was size-selected on a 2% E-gel SizeSelection system. Library quality was checked on a Bioanalyzer, concentration was measured with Qubit, and libraries were quantified with the Kapa Library Quantification kit before pooling. Libraries were sequenced paired-end 2 x 150 bp on an Illumina HiSeq 2500. To increase sequence diversity, roughly 24-31% phiX was spiked into each library pool. The authors' pipeline ran thus. Quality-filtered reads were processed with the UMI-based MiGEC pipeline, which removed over 85% of raw TCR sequences during error correction. VDJ genes were aligned to IMGT germline references, and each clonotype was defined by a unique CDR3 amino acid sequence together with V-J genes. Clonal expansion, Shannon diversity, and CDR3 relatedness (CalcPairwiseDistances, ClusterSamples) were evaluated with VDJtools, and phylogenetic trees were built with CLCbio workbench. Clones with at least 8 unique UMIs were defined as expanded, with this threshold being based on coefficient-of-variation modelling across technical triplicates. TCRdb reanalyzed the raw reads on its own, using fastp at Q25 for trimming and MiXCR for clone calling, and kept in-frame beta chains. Each CDR3 protein appears once, grouped with its most common genes and DNA. Clone size and V and J calls follow TCRdb, not the original study. The sample table contains approximately 24,000 distinct CDR3 sequences; only one count was recorded for 13% of them. The ten most abundant clones make up 16% of the sample.

The receptor comes from a woman aged 40 to 49 with HTLV-1-associated myelopathy (HAM/TSP). The sequenced sample consisted of PBMCs.

The DNA sequence is TGTGCCGCCCGGGACAGCTACGAGCAGTACTTC. Its amino acids are CAARDSYEQYF. This sequence uses TRBV10-3 and TRBJ2-7; the central 7 bases match TRBD1. Per the germline V gene, ENHRY is the CDR1 and SYGVKD is the CDR2. V and J are trimmed by 11 bases and 3 bases, and the gene matches miss 4 bases of the junction. Spanning cysteine to phenylalanine, the CDR3 consists of 11 amino acids. Just the 33-base CDR3 DNA is kept, in frame starting at base 1.